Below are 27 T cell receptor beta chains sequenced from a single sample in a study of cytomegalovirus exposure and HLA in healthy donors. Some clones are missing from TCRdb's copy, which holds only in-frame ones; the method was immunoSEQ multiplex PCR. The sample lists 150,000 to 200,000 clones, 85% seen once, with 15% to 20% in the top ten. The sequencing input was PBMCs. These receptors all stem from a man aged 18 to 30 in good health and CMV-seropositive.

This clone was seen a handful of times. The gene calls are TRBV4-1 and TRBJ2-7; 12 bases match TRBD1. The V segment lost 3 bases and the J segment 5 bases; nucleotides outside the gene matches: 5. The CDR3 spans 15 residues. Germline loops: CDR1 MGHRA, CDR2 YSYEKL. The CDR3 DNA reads TGCGCCAGCAGCCAGGGACAGGGGGCATGGAACGAGCAGTACTTC. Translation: CASSQGQGAWNEQYF.

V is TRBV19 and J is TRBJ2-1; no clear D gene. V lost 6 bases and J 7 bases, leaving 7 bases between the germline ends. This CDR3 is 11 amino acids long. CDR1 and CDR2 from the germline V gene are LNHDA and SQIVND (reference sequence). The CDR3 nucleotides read TGTGCCAGTAGAGAGTTGAATGAGCAGTTCTTC. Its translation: CASRELNEQFF.

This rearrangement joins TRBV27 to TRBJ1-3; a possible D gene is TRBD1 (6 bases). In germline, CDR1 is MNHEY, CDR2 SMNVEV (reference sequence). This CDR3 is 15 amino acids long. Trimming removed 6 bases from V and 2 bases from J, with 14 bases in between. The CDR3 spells CASSGLTGAGNTIYF. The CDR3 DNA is TGTGCCAGCAGCGGATTGACAGGCGCTGGAAACACCATATATTTT.

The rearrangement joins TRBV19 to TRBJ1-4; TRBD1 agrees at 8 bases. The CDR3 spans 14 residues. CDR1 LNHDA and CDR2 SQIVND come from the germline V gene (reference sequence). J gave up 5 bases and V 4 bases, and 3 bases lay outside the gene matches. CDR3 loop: CASSTTGVNEKLFF. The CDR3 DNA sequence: TGTGCCAGTAGTACGACAGGGGTGAATGAAAAACTGTTTTTT.

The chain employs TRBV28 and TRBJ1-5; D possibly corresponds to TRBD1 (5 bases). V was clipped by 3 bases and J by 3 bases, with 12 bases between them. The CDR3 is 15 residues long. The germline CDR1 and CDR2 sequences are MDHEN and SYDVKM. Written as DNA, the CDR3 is TGTGCCAGCAGTTTTAATCGGGGGTTCAATCAGCCCCAGCATTTT. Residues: CASSFNRGFNQPQHF.

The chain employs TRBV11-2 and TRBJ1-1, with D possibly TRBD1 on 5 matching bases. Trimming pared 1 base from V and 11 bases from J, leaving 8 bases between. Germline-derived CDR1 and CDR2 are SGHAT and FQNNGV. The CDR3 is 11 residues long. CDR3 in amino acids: CASSLGQSAFF. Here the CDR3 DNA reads TGTGCCAGCAGCTTAGGACAGAGTGCTTTCTTT.

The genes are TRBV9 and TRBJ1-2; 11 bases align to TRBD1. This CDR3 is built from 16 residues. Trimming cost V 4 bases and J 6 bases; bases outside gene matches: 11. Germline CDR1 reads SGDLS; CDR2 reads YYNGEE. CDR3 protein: CASSSGQGGLPDGYTF. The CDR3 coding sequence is TGTGCCAGCAGCTCGGGACAGGGGGGTCTGCCGGATGGCTACACCTTC.

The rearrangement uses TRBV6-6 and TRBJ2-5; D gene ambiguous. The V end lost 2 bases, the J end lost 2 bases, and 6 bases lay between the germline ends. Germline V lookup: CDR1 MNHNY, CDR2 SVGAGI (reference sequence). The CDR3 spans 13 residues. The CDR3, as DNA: TGTGCCAGCAGTTACGCTAGACAAGAGACCCAGTACTTC. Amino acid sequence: CASSYARQETQYF.

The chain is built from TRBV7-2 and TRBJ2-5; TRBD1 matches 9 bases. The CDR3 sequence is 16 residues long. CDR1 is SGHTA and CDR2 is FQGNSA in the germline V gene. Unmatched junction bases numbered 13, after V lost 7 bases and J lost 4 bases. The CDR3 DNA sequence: TGTGCCAGCAACCCGGGCGGGCGGACAGGGGTAGAGACCCAGTACTTC. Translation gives CASNPGGRTGVETQYF.

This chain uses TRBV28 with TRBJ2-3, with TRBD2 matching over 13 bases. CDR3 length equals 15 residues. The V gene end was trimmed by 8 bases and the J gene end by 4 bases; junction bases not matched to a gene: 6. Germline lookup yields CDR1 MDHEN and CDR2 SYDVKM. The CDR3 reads CASGELAGGADTQYF. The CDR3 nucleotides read TGTGCCAGCGGAGAACTAGCGGGAGGGGCAGATACGCAGTATTTT.

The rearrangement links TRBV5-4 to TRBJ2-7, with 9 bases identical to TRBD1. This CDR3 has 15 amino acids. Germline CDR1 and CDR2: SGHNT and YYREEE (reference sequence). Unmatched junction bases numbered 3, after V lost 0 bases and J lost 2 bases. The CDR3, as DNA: TGTGCCAGCAGCTTGGGACAGGGGGTGACCTACGAGCAGTACTTC. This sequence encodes CASSLGQGVTYEQYF.

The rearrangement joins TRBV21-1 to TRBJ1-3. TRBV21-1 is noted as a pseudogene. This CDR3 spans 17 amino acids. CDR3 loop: CASSLPRRGRTGNTIYF. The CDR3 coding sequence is TGTGCCAGCAGCCTACCGCGGCGGGGGAGGACTGGAAACACCATATATTTT.

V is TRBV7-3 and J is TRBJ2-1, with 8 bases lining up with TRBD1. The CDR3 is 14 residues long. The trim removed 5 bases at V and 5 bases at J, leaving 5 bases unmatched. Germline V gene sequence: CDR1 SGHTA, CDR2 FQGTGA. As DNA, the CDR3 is TGTGCCAGCAGCCCGGGACAGGAGGACAATGAGCAGTTCTTC. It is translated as CASSPGQEDNEQFF.

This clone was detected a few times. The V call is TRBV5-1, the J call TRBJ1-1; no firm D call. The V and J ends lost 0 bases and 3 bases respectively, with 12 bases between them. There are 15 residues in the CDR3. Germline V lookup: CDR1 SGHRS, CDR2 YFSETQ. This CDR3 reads CASSLEWEWDTEAFF. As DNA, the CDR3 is TGCGCCAGCAGCTTGGAATGGGAGTGGGACACTGAAGCTTTCTTT.

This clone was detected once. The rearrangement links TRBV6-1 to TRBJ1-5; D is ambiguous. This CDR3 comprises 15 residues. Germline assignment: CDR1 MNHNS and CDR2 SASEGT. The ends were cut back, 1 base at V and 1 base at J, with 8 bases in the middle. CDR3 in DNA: TGTGCCAGCAGTGAAGACTGGAGCAGCAATCAGCCCCAGCATTTT. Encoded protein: CASSEDWSSNQPQHF.

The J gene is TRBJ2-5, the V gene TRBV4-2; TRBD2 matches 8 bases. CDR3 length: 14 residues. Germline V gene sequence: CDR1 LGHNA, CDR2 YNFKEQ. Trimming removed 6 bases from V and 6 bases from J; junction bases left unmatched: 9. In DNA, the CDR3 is TGTGCCAGCAGAGGTAGCGGGATCGGACAGACCCAGTACTTC. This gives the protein CASRGSGIGQTQYF.

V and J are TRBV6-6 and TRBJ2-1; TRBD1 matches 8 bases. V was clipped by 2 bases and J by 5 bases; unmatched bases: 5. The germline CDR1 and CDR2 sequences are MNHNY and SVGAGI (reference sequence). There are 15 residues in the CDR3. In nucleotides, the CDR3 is TGTGCCAGCAGTTACCCACAGGGGGGTAACAATGAGCAGTTCTTC. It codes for CASSYPQGGNNEQFF.

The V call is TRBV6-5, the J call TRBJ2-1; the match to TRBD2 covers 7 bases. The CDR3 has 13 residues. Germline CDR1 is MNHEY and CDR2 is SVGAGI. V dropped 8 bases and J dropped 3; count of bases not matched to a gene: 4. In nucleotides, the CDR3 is TGTGCCAGCGGGCCTAGCGGCTACAATGAGCAGTTCTTC. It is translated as CASGPSGYNEQFF.

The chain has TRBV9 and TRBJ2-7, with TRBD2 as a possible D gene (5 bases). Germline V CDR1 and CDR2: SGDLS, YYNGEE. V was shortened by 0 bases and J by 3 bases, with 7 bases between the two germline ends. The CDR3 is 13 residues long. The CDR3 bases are TGTGCCAGCAGCGTAGATGAGGGCTACGAGCAGTACTTC. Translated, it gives CASSVDEGYEQYF.

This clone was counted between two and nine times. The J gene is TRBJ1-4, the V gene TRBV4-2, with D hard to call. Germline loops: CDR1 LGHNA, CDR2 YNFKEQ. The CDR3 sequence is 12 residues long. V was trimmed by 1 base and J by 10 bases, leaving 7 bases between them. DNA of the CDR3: TGTGCCAGCAGCCAAGTCCCGGGAAAACTGTTTTTT. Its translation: CASSQVPGKLFF.

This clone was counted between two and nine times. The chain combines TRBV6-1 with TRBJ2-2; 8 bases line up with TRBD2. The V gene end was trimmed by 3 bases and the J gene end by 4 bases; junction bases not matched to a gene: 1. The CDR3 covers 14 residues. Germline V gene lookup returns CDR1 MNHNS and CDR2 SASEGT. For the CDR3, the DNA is TGTGCCAGCAGTGACGGGAGGGCCACCGGGGAGCTGTTTTTT. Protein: CASSDGRATGELFF.

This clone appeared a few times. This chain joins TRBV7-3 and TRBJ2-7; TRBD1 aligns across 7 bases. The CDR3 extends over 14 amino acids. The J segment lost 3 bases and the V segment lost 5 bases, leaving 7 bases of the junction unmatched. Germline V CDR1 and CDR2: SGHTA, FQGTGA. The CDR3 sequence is CASSHRDSRYEQYF. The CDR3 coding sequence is TGTGCCAGCAGCCACCGGGACAGCCGCTACGAGCAGTACTTC.

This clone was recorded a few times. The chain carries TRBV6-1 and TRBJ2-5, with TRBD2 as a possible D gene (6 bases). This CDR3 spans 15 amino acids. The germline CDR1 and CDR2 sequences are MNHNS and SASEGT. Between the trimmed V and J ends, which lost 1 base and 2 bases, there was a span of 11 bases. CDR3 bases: TGTGCCAGCAGTGAAGTCGGCGGAGGGCAAGAGACCCAGTACTTC. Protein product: CASSEVGGGQETQYF.

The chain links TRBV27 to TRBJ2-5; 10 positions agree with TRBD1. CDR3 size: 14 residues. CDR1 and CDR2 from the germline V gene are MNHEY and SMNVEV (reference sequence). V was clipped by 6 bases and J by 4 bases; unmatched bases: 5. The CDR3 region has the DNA TGTGCCAGCAGGACGACAGGGGGCCTAGAGACCCAGTACTTC. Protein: CASRTTGGLETQYF.

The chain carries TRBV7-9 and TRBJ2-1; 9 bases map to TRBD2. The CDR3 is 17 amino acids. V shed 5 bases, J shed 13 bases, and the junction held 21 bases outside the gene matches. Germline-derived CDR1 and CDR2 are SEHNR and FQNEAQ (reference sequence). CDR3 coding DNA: TGTGCCAGCAGCCCCCAAAATGCGATCGCCGCGGGAGGGCCTCAGTTCTTC. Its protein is CASSPQNAIAAGGPQFF.

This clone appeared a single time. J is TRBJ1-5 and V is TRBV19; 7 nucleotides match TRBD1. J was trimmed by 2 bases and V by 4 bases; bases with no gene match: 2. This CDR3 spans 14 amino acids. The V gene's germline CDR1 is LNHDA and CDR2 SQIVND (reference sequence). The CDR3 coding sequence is TGTGCCAGTAGTACTGGACAGGGCAATCAGCCCCAGCATTTT. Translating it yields CASSTGQGNQPQHF.

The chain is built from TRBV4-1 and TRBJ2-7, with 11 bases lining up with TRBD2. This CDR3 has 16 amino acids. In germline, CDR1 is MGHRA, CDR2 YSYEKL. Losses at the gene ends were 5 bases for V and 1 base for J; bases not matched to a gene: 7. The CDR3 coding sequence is TGCGCCAGCAGCTCCCTACTAGCGGGAGAGTCCTACGAGCAGTACTTC. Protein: CASSSLLAGESYEQYF.